Shown below are 27 T cell receptor beta chains from a single sample sequenced in a study of control samples from healthy donors and cancer patients. Assay used: immunoSEQ multiplex PCR; TCRdb lists only in-frame clones, some missing. Of about 69,000 clones in the sample, roughly 82% were seen once. Sample: PBMCs. The receptors stem from a woman aged 45-65 years with lung cancer.

As concerns this clone: Other DNA sequences from this sample encode an identical CDR3 as well. This chain connects TRBV28 to TRBJ1-1; TRBD1 matches at 9 bases. The CDR3 spans 15 residues. Trimming took 4 bases from V and 2 from J; bases not matched to a gene: 5. Per the germline V gene, CDR1 is MDHEN and CDR2 is SYDVKM. The CDR3 bases are TGTGCCAGCAGTTCTCCGGGACAGGGTAACACTGAAGCTTTCTTT. This codes for CASSSPGQGNTEAFF.

The chain has TRBV11-2 and TRBJ1-2; a possible D gene is TRBD1 (5 bases). Germline V gene sequence: CDR1 SGHAT, CDR2 FQNNGV. The CDR3 sequence is 14 residues long. Trimming left V 4 bases short and J 4 bases short, with 13 bases between. CDR3: CASSSQGGTYGYTF. The CDR3 bases are TGTGCCAGCAGCTCCCAGGGAGGAACCTATGGCTACACCTTC.

This clone turned up a few times. CDR3 region: CASGQVLSSGNTIYF. CDR3 DNA: TGTGCCAGCGGACAGGTGCTATCCTCTGGAAACACCATATATTTT. The chain combines TRBV18 with TRBJ1-3, with 7 bases aligning to TRBD1. The J segment lost 0 bases and the V segment lost 8 bases, leaving 7 bases of the junction unmatched. This CDR3 has 15 amino acids. Per germline, CDR1 KGHSH and CDR2 LQKENI.

V gene TRBV14 combines with J gene TRBJ1-2; D is undetermined. CDR1 and CDR2 (germline): SGHDN, FVKESK. This CDR3 comprises 13 residues. The V and J ends lost 1 base and 4 bases respectively, with 7 bases between them. CDR3 bases: TGTGCCAGCAGCCAAGGGACTTTCTATGGCTACACCTTC. It encodes CASSQGTFYGYTF.

The chain recombines TRBV6-6 with TRBJ1-1; no reliable D call. Trimming took 0 bases from V and 6 from J, leaving 5 bases between them. The germline V gene encodes CDR1 MNHNY and CDR2 SVGAGI (reference sequence). This CDR3 contains 12 residues. In DNA form, the CDR3 reads TGTGCCAGCAGTTACTCGGAGGCTGAAGCTTTCTTT. It specifies CASSYSEAEAFF.

In this sample, this clone turned up once. The chain carries TRBV29-1 and TRBJ1-2, with 7 bases matching TRBD1. The CDR3 is 12 amino acids. Germline V gene lookup returns CDR1 SQVTM and CDR2 ANQGSEA. V lost 6 bases to trimming and J lost 2 bases; unmatched junction nucleotides: 3. The CDR3 nucleotides read TGCAGCGTGTCCAGGGGGAACTATGGCTACACCTTC. Its translation: CSVSRGNYGYTF.

This rearrangement joins TRBV7-9 to TRBJ2-7; D is uncertain. Germline V lookup: CDR1 SEHNR, CDR2 FQNEAQ (reference sequence). V was cut by 5 bases and J by 10 bases, with 21 bases left in between. This CDR3 has 14 residues. CDR3 amino acids: CASSKEKLISSQYF. DNA for the CDR3: TGTGCCAGCAGCAAAGAGAAATTAATTTCGTCCCAGTACTTC.

The chain recombines TRBV6-5 with TRBJ1-1; D is possibly TRBD1 (6 bases). Germline V gene lookup returns CDR1 MNHEY and CDR2 SVGAGI. Trimming removed 1 base from V and 5 bases from J, with 14 bases in between. The CDR3 totals 15 residues. The DNA of the CDR3 is TGTGCCAGCAGTTACTTCGGGGGCCTGGGTACTGAAGCTTTCTTT. Protein sequence: CASSYFGGLGTEAFF.

The chain links TRBV6-6 to TRBJ2-7; D is uncertain. With 6 bases removed from V and 6 bases from J, the gap between germline ends came to 9 bases. This CDR3 region has 11 residues. The germline V gene has CDR1 MNHNY and CDR2 SVGAGI (reference sequence). DNA for the CDR3: TGTGCCAGCAGCTCGTTTGGCGAGCAGTACTTC. Its translation is CASSSFGEQYF.

The chain recombines TRBV24-1 with TRBJ2-5, with TRBD1 as a possible D gene (6 bases). Germline V CDR1 and CDR2: KGHDR, SFDVKD. The length of the CDR3 is 15 residues. The V end was cut by 3 bases, the J end by 0 bases, with 10 bases between. The CDR3 DNA follows: TGTGCCACCAGTGATCCCCAGGGGTACCAAGAGACCCAGTACTTC. Translating gives CATSDPQGYQETQYF.

CDR3 region: CASSLGGNRGREKLFF. CDR3 DNA: TGTGCCAGCAGCTTAGGGGGGAACAGGGGACGGGAAAAACTGTTTTTT. This chain joins TRBV7-2 and TRBJ1-4; 7 bases are a match to TRBD1. The CDR3 runs to 16 residues. Germline trimming cut 1 base from V and 8 bases from J; bases unmatched to any gene: 10. CDR1 and CDR2 from the germline V gene are SGHTA and FQGNSA.

V and J are TRBV6-6 and TRBJ2-1; TRBD2 agrees at 16 bases. Germline values: CDR1 MNHNY, CDR2 SVGAGI (reference sequence). The trim removed 5 bases at V and 4 bases at J, leaving 5 bases unmatched. The CDR3 consists of 17 residues. The CDR3 here is CASSQGTSGGAYNEQFF. The CDR3 DNA sequence: TGTGCCAGCAGTCAGGGGACTAGCGGGGGGGCGTACAATGAGCAGTTCTTC.

V gene TRBV6-1 combines with J gene TRBJ1-2, with a tentative D call TRBD1 (5 bases). The germline V and J ends were trimmed by 4 bases and 4 bases, with 10 bases remaining between them. This CDR3 is 13 amino acids long. Germline V lookup: CDR1 MNHNS, CDR2 SASEGT. The CDR3 region is CASSGPGGYGYTF. For the CDR3, the DNA is TGTGCCAGCAGTGGACCGGGGGGCTATGGCTACACCTTC.

As DNA, the CDR3 is TGTGCCAGCAGTGAGAACAGGAACACTGAAGCTTTCTTT. The encoded protein is CASSENRNTEAFF. This chain connects TRBV6-4 to TRBJ1-1; no clear D. Between the trimmed V and J ends, which lost 3 bases and 1 base, there was a span of 6 bases. The CDR3 is 13 amino acids. Germline values: CDR1 MRHNA, CDR2 SNTAGT.

CDR3 protein: CASSEVARGTGANVLTF. CDR3 bases: TGTGCCAGCAGTGAAGTAGCACGGGGAACTGGGGCCAACGTCCTGACTTTC. V gene TRBV6-1 combines with J gene TRBJ2-6; the D gene is possibly TRBD2 (5 bases). Trimming left V 1 base short and J 2 bases short, with 12 bases between. The CDR3 is made up of 17 amino acids. Germline-derived CDR1 and CDR2 are MNHNS and SASEGT.

The gene calls are TRBV2 and TRBJ1-1; D gene unclear. Germline V CDR1 and CDR2: SNHLY, FYNNEI. Between the trimmed V and J ends, which lost 3 bases and 11 bases, there was a span of 10 bases. The CDR3 runs to 11 residues. CDR3 coding DNA: TGTGCCAGCAGTGATCCAGCTACCGCTTTCTTT. Protein product: CASSDPATAFF.

The chain joins TRBV27 to TRBJ1-2, with D maybe TRBD1 (5 bases). Looked up from germline, CDR1 is MNHEY and CDR2 is SMNVEV (reference sequence). Between the trimmed V and J ends, which lost 4 bases and 3 bases, there was a span of 12 bases. The CDR3 totals 14 residues. In nucleotides, the CDR3 is TGTGCCAGCAGTTCAAGGGGAGTTTACTATGGCTACACCTTC. This encodes CASSSRGVYYGYTF.

The chain combines TRBV15 with TRBJ1-1; D gene unclear. V was shortened by 3 bases and J by 0 bases, with 5 bases between the two germline ends. Germline V CDR1 and CDR2: LNHNV, YYDKDF (reference sequence). This CDR3 region has 13 residues. This CDR3 is CATSRPLNTEAFF. In DNA, the CDR3 is TGTGCCACCAGCAGGCCATTGAACACTGAAGCTTTCTTT.

The genes are TRBV28 and TRBJ1-1; TRBD1 aligns across 7 bases. CDR1 is MDHEN and CDR2 is SYDVKM in the germline V gene. The CDR3 contains 14 residues. V lost 5 bases to trimming and J lost 6 bases; unmatched junction nucleotides: 9. The CDR3 coding sequence is TGTGCCAGCAGTGCCCTACAGGGGAATCCTGAAGCTTTCTTT. Protein: CASSALQGNPEAFF.

This clone came up once. The chain links TRBV6-5 to TRBJ2-7, with D unclear. Germline CDR1 MNHEY, CDR2 SVGAGI. Deletions cut 1 base from V and 5 bases from J, with 12 bases between. The CDR3 contains 14 residues. The chain's CDR3 is CASSYLSARDEQYF. The CDR3 nucleotides read TGTGCCAGCAGTTACTTGTCTGCCAGAGACGAGCAGTACTTC.

The chain employs TRBV11-2 and TRBJ2-4, with 7 bases lining up with TRBD2. This CDR3 is built from 14 residues. V lost 6 bases and J lost 3; bases outside the gene matches: 5. Germline CDR1 and CDR2: SGHAT and FQNNGV. CDR3 coding DNA: TGTGCCAGCAGACCTCCGGGGGGCAAAAACATTCAGTACTTC. Translation: CASRPPGGKNIQYF. Drawing the rest from reference TRBV11-2 and TRBJ2-4, the complete variable domain is EAGVAQSPRYKIIEKRQSVAFWCNPISGHATLYWYQQILGQGPKLLIQFQNNGVVDDSQLPKDRFSAERLKGVDSTLKIQPAKLEDSAVYLCASRPPGGKNIQYFGAGTRLSVL.

The rearrangement uses TRBV6-6 and TRBJ1-1, with 7 bases matching TRBD1. CDR3 size: 15 residues. V trimming: 6 bases; J trimming: 6 bases; junction bases outside the gene matches: 13. CDR1 and CDR2 from the germline V gene are MNHNY and SVGAGI (reference sequence). CDR3 region: CASSPRTGGYAEAFF. In DNA, the CDR3 is TGTGCCAGCAGCCCCAGGACAGGCGGTTATGCTGAAGCTTTCTTT.

J is TRBJ2-7 and V is TRBV5-5, with 10 bases that match TRBD1. The CDR3 covers 15 residues. After removal of 4 bases from V and 0 bases from J, the junction contained 4 bases not matched to a gene. Germline V gene sequence: CDR1 SGHKS, CDR2 YYEKEE (reference sequence). CDR3 region: CASSLWTGGSYEQYF. In DNA form, the CDR3 reads TGTGCCAGCAGCCTGTGGACAGGGGGCTCCTACGAGCAGTACTTC. The complete variable domain, with remaining parts taken from reference TRBV5-5 and TRBJ2-7, reads DAGVTQSPTHLIKTRGQQVTLRCSPISGHKSVSWYQQVLGQGPQFIFQYYEKEERGRGNFPDRFSARQFPNYSSELNVNALLLGDSALYLCASSLWTGGSYEQYFGPGTRLTVT.

This clone was counted once. This chain joins TRBV18 and TRBJ1-2; D not resolved. V lost 4 bases, J lost 8 bases, and 14 bases lay in between. The germline V gene has CDR1 KGHSH and CDR2 LQKENI. The length of the CDR3 is 13 residues. CDR3 DNA: TGTGCCAGCTCACGGTCTGGGGTTGGCGGCTACACCTTC. Residues: CASSRSGVGGYTF.

This clone showed up just once. The rearrangement joins TRBV6-2 or TRBV6-3 to TRBJ1-2; D is undetermined. V gave up 2 bases and J gave up 8 bases, with 6 bases separating them. The CDR3 loop spans 11 amino acids. Germline V gene data show CDR1 as MNHEY and CDR2 as SVGEGT. The CDR3 region is CASSYGVGYTF. CDR3 nucleotides: TGTGCCAGCAGTTACGGGGTGGGCTACACCTTC.

The chain carries TRBV7-9 and TRBJ1-1; the match to TRBD1 covers 9 bases. CDR1 is SEHNR, CDR2 FQNEAQ, per germline (reference sequence). With 6 bases clipped from V and 9 bases from J, the junction kept 8 bases outside the gene matches. The CDR3 is 13 residues long. CDR3 in DNA: TGTGCCAGCAGTTCCGGACAGGGGCGACAAGCTTTCTTT. Translation gives CASSSGQGRQAFF.

The V and J genes are TRBV19 and TRBJ2-7, with 9 positions matching TRBD1. CDR1 LNHDA and CDR2 SQIVND come from the germline V gene (reference sequence). This CDR3 spans 18 amino acids. With V trimmed by 0 bases and J by 1 base, 10 bases remained unmatched. The CDR3 region has the DNA TGTGCCAGTAGTATAGAGCATCCGGGGACAGGGAGGTCCTACGAGCAGTACTTC. This translates into CASSIEHPGTGRSYEQYF.